Sequencing of this T cell receptor (beta chain) was carried out in a study of CXCR3-negative and CXCR3-positive naive CD8 T cells. The TRB cDNA libraries were prepared by 5' RACE with UMI labels. TCRdb re-called the 5' RACE reads, yielding one record per CDR3 amino acid sequence without DNA. In total, the table holds roughly 99,000 distinct CDR3 sequences. Worth noting for this clonotype: Its cognate antigen is unknown.

Under 350,000 cells per CD8+ T cell subset were flow-sorted in triplicate. Cells classed as naive CD8+ T cells were CD45RO-CCR7+CD27+CD95-. Study outcomes and limitations: Naive subsets did not differ in surface CD5, and the authors estimated TCR strength using properties of the TRB CDR3. For CXCR3-positive naive cells, TRB CDR3s were more hydrophobic than those of CXCR3-negative naive cells. Whereas both naive subsets had comparably high diversity, memory CD8+ cells had much lower diversity.

The CDR3 is 13 residues long. Germline values: CDR1 MGHDK, CDR2 SYGVNS. Sequenced: naive CXCR3+ CD8+ T cells from blood. Regarding subset: CD45RO-CCR7+CD27+CD95- naive CD8+ T cells expressing CXCR3 (TNR3+). This chain connects TRBV25-1 to TRBJ1-2; the D gene TCRdb calls, TRBD1, cannot be checked with no DNA. The sequence derives from a human donor in good health. Some clones in this sample may be carry-over from other donors' samples. The CDR3 sequence: CASTPGFYYGYTF.